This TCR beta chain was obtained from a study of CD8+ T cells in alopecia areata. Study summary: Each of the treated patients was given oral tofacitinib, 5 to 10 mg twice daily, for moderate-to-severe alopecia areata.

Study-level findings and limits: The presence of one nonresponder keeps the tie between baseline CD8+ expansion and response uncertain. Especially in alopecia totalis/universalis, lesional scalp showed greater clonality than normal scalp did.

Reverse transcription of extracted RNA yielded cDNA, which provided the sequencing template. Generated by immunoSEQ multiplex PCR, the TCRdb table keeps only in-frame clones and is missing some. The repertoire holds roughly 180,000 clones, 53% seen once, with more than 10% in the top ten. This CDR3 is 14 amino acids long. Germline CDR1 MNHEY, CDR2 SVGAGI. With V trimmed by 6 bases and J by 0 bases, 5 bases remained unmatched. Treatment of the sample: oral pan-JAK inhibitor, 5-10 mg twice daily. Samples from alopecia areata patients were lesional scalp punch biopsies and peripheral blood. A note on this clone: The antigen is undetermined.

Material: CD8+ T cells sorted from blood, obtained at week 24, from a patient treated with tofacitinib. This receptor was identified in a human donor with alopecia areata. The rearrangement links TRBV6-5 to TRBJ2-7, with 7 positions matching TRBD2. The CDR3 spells CASSPGRGSYEQYF. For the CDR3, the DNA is TGTGCCAGCAGCCCTGGGAGGGGCTCCTACGAGCAGTACTTC.